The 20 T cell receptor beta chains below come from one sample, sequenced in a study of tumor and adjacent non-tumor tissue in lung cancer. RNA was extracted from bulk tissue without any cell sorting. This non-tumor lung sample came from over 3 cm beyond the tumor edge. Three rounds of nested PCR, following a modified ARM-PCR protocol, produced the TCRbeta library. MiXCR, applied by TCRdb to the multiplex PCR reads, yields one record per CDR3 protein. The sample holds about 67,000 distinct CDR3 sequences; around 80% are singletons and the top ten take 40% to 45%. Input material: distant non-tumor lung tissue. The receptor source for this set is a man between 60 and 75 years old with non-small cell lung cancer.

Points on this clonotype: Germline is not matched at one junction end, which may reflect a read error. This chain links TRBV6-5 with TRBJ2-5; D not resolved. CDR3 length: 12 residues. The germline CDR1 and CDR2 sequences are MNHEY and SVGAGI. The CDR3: CVSASGGETQSF. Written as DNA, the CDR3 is TGTGTCAGCGCCTCGGGCGGTGAGACCCAGTCCTTC.

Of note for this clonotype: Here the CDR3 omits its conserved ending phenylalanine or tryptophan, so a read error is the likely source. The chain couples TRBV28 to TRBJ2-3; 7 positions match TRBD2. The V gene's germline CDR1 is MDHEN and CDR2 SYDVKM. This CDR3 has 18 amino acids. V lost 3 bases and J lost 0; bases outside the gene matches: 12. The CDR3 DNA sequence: TGTGCCAGCAGTTTGGGGCTAGCGGCAGGAATTAGCACAGATACGCAGTATTTG. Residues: CASSLGLAAGISTDTQYL.

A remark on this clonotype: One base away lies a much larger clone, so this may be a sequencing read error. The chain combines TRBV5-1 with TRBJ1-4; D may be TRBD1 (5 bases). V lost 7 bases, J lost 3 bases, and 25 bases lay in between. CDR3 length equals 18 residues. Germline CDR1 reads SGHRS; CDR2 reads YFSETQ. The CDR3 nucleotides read TGCGCCAGCTGTCCTAGGGCAGGGTATGGTCTCGCTAATGAAAAACTGTTTTTT. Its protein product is CASCPRAGYGLANEKLFF.

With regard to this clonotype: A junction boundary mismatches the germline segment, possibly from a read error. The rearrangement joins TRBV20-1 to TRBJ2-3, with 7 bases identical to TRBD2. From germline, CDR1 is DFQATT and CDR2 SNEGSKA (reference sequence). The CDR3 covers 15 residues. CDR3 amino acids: CSVSKTSPTHNTQYF. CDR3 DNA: TGCAGTGTTAGCAAGACTAGCCCTACCCATAATACGCAATATTTT.

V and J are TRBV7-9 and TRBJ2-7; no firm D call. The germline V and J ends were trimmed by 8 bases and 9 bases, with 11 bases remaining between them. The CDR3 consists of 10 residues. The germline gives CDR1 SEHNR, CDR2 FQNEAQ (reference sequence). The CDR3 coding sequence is TGTGCCAGCGGAGAAGGCAGGCAGTACTTC. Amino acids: CASGEGRQYF.

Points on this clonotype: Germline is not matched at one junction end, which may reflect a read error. The chain's CDR3 is CDSSYSTGENRRNTIYF. DNA for the CDR3: TGTGACAGCAGTTACTCGACAGGGGAGAACCGAAGAAACACAATATATTTT. This chain joins TRBV6-6 and TRBJ1-3; 8 bases agree with TRBD1. The CDR3 is 17 residues long. Germline CDR1 reads MNHNY; CDR2 reads SVGAGI (reference sequence).

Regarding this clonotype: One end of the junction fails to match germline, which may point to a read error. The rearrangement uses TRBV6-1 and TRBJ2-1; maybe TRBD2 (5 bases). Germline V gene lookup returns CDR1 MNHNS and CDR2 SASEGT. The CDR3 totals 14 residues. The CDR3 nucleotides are TGTGCCAGAAGTGACTACCCTTACAGATATGAGCAGTTCTTC. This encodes CARSDYPYRYEQFF.

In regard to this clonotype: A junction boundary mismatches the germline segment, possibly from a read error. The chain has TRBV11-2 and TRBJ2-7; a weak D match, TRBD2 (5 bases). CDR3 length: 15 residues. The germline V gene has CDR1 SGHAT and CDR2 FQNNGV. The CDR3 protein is CDSSLVVGALYEHYF. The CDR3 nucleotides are TGTGACAGCAGCTTGGTTGTGGGAGCCCTTTACGAGCACTACTTC.

The CDR3: CANSQGRNYNEQFF. DNA of the CDR3: TGCGCAAACAGCCAAGGACGCAACTACAATGAGCAGTTCTTC. The gene calls are TRBV4-1 and TRBJ2-1; unclear D gene. The length of the CDR3 is 14 residues. Germline assignment: CDR1 MGHRA and CDR2 YSYEKL.

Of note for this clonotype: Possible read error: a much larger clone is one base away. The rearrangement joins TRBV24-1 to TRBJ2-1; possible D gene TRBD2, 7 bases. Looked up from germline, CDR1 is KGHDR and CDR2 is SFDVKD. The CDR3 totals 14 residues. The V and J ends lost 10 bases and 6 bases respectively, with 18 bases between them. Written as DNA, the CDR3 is TGTGCCACTTCGGGGGGCCCCCCTTTCAATGAGCAGTTCTTC. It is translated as CATSGGPPFNEQFF.

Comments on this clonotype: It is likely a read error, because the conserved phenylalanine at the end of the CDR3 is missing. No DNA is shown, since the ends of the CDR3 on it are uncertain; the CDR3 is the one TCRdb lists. The CDR3 loop reads CASSLLVGGGEEYY. The chain uses TRBV12-3 or TRBV12-4 and TRBJ2-7; the table's D call TRBD2 went unverified against the DNA. The CDR3 adds up to 14 amino acids, both ends counted.

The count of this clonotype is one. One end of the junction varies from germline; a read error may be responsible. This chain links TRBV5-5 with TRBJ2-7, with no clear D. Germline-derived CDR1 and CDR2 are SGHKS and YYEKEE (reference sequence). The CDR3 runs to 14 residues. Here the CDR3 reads CASSLGYRTYERYF. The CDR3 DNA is TGTGCCAGTAGCTTGGGTTACAGAACCTACGAGCGGTACTTC.

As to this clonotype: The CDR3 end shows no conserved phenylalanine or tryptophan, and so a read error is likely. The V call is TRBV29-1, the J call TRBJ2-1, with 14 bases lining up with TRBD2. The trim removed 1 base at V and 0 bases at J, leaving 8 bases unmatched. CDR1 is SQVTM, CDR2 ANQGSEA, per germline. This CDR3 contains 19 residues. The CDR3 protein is CSVEGPGTSGGSSYNEQFL. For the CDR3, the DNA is TGCAGCGTTGAAGGCCCCGGGACTAGCGGGGGTAGCTCCTACAATGAGCAGTTCTTA.

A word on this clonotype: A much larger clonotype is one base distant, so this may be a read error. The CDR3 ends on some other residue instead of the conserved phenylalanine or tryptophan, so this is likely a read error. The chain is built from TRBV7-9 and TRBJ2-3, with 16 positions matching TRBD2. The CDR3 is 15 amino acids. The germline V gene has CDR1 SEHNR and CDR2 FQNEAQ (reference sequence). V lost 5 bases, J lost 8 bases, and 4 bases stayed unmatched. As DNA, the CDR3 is TGTGCCAGCAGCCTCGGGACTAGCGGGAGGGCTACGCAGTATGTT. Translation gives CASSLGTSGRATQYV.

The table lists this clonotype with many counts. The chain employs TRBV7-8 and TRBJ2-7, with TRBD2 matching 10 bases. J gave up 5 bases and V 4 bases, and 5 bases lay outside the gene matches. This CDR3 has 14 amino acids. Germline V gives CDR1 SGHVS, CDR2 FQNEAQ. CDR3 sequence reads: CASSSGTSVNEQYF. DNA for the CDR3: TGTGCCAGCAGCTCCGGGACTAGCGTTAACGAGCAGTACTTC.

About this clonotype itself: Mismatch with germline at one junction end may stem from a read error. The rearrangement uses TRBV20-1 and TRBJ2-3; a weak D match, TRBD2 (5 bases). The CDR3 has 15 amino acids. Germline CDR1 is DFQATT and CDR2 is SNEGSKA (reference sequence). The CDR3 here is CSGVWGDFHTDTRYF. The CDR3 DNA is TGCAGTGGTGTATGGGGAGACTTTCACACAGATACGCGGTATTTT.

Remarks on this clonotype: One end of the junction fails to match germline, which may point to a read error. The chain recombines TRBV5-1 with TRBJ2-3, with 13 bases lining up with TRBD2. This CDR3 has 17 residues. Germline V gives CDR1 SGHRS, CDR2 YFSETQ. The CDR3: CDSSLRTSGSSTDTQYF. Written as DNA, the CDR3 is TGCGACAGCAGCCTACGGACTAGCGGGAGTAGCACAGATACGCAGTACTTT.

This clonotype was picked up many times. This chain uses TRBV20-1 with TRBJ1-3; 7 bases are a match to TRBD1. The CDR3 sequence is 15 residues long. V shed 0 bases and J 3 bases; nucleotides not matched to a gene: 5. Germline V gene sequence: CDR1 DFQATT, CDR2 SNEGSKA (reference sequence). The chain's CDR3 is CSARDKQGFGNTIYF. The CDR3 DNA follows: TGCAGTGCTAGAGATAAACAGGGGTTTGGAAACACCATATATTTT.

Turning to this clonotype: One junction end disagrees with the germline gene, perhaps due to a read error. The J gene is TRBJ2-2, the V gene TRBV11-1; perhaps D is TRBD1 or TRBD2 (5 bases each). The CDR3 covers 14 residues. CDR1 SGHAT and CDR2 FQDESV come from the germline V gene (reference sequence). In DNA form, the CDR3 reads TGTGCCAGCAGCTATACTAGGAGCACCGGGGACCTGGTTTTT. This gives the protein CASSYTRSTGDLVF. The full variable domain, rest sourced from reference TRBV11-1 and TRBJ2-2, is EAEVAQSPRYKITEKSQAVAFWCDPISGHATLYWYRQILGQGPELLVQFQDESVVDDSQLPKDRFSAERLKGVDSTLKIQPAELGDSAMYLCASSYTRSTGDLVFGEGSRLTVL.

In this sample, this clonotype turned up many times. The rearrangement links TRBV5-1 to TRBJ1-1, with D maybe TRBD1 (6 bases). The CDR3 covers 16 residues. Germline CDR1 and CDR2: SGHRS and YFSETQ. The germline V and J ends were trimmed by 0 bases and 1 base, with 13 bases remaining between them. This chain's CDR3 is CASSLESGAGNTEAFF. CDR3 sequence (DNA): TGCGCCAGCAGCTTGGAGTCAGGGGCGGGGAACACTGAAGCTTTCTTT. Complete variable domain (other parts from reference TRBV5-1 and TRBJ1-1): KAGVTQTPRYLIKTRGQQVTLSCSPISGHRSVSWYQQTPGQGLQFLFEYFSETQRNKGNFPGRFSGRQFSNSRSEMNVSTLELGDSALYLCASSLESGAGNTEAFFGQGTRLTVV.